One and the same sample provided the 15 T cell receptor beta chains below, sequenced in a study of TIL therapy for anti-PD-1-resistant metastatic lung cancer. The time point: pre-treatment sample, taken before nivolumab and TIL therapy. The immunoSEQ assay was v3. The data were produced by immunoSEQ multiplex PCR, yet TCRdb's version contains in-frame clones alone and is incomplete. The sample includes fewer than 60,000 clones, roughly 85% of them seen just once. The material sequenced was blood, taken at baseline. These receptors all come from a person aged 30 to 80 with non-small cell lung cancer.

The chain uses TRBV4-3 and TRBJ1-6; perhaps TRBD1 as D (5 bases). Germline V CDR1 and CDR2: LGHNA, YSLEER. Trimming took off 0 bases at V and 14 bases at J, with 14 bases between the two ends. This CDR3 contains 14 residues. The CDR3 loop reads CASSQDGADKALHF. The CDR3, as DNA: TGCGCCAGCAGCCAAGATGGGGCCGATAAGGCCCTCCACTTT.

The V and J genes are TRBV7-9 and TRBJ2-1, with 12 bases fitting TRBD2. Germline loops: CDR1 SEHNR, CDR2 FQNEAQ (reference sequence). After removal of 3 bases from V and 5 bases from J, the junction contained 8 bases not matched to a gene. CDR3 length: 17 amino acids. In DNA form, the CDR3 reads TGTGCCAGCAGCTTTTCGATCCTAGCGGGAGGGAACAATGAGCAGTTCTTC. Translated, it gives CASSFSILAGGNNEQFF. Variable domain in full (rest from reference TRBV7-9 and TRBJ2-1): DTGVSQNPRHKITKRGQNVTFRCDPISEHNRLYWYRQTLGQGPEFLTYFQNEAQLEKSRLLSDRFSAERPKGSFSTLEIQRTEQGDSAMYLCASSFSILAGGNNEQFFGPGTRLTVL.

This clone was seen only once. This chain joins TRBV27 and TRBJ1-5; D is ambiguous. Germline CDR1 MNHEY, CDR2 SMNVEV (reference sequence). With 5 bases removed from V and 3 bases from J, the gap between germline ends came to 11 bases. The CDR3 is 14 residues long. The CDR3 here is CASSLQDPNQPQHF. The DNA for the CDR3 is TGTGCCAGCAGTCTCCAGGATCCCAATCAGCCCCAGCATTTT.

CDR3 region: CASSIAGGHYNEQFF. Written as DNA, the CDR3 is TGTGCCAGTAGTATAGCAGGGGGCCACTACAATGAGCAGTTCTTC. This rearrangement joins TRBV19 to TRBJ2-1, with TRBD1 matching over 8 bases. Trimming at V came to 1 base and at J to 3 bases, leaving 2 bases not matched to a gene. The germline V gene encodes CDR1 LNHDA and CDR2 SQIVND (reference sequence). The CDR3 is 15 residues long.

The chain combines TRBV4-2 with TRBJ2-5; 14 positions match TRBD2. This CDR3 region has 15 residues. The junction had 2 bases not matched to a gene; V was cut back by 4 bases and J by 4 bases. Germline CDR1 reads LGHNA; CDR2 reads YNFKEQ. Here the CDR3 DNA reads TGTGCCAGCAGCCGGACTAGCGGGAGGTCAGAGACCCAGTACTTC. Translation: CASSRTSGRSETQYF.

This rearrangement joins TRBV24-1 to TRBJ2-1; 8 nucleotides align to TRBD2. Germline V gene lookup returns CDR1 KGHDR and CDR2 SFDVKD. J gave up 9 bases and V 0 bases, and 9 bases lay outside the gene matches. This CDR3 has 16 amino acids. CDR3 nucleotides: TGTGCCACCAGTGATTTGGCGGGGGGCGAGTCGGGTGAGCAGTTCTTC. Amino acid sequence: CATSDLAGGESGEQFF.

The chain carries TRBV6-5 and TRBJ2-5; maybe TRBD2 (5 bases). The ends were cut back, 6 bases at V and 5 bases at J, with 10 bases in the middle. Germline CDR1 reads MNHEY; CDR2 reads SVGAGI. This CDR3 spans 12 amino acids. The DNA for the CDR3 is TGTGCCAGCAGACTCGGGGAGGAGACCCAGTACTTC. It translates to CASRLGEETQYF.

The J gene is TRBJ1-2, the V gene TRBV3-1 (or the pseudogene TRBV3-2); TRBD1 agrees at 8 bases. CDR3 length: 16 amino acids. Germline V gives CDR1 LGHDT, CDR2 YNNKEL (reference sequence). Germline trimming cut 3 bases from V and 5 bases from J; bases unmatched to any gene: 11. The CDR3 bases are TGTGCCAGCAGCCAGGTGACAGGACAGGGACGATATGGCTACACCTTC. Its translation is CASSQVTGQGRYGYTF.

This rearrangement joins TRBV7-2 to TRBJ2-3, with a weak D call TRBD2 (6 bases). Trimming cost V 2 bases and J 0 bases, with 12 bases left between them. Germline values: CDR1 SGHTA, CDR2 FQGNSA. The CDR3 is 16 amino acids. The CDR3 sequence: CASSLTGLTSTDTQYF. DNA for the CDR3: TGTGCCAGCAGCTTAACTGGACTAACTAGCACAGATACGCAGTATTTT.

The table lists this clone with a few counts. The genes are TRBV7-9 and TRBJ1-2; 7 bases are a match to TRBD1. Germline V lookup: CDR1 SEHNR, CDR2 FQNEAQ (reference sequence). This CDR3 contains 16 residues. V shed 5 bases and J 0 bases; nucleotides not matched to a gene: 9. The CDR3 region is CASSPLGQPPNYGYTF. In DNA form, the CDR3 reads TGTGCCAGCAGCCCGCTGGGACAGCCCCCTAACTATGGCTACACCTTC.

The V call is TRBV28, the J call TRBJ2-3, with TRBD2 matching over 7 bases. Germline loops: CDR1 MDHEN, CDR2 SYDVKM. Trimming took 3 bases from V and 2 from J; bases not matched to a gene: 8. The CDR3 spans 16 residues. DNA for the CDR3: TGTGCCAGCAGTTTCCACCAGCGGGGAATCACAGATACGCAGTATTTT. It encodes CASSFHQRGITDTQYF.

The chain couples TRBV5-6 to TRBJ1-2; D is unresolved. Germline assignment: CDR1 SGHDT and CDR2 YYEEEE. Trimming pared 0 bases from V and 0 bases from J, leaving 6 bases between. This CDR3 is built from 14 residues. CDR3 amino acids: CASSLAPANYGYTF. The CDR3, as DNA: TGTGCCAGCAGCTTGGCCCCTGCTAACTATGGCTACACCTTC.

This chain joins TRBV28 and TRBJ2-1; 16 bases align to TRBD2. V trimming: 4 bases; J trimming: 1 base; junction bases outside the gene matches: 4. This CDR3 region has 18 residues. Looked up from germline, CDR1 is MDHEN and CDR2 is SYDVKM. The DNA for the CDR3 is TGTGCCAGCAGTTCGGGACTAGCGGGAGGGAGGTCCTACAATGAGCAGTTCTTC. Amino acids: CASSSGLAGGRSYNEQFF.

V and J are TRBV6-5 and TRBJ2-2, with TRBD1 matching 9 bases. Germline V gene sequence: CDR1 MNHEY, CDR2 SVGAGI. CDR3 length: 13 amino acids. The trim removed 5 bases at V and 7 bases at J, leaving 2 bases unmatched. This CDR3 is CASSRDRVGELFF. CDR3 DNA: TGTGCCAGCAGTAGGGACAGGGTCGGGGAGCTGTTTTTT.

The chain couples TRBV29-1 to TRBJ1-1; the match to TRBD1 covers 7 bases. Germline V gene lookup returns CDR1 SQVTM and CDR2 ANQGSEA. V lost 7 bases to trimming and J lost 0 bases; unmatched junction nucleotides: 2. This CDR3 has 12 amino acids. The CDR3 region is CSGGQMNTEAFF. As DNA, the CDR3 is TGCAGCGGGGGACAGATGAACACTGAAGCTTTCTTT.